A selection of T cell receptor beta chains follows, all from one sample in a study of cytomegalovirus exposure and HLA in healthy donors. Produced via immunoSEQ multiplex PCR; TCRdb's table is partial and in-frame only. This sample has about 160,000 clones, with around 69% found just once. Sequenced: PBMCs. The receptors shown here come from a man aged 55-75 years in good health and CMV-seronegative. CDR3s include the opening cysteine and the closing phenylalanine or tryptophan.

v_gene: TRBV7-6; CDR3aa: CASSSSDRGYEKLFF
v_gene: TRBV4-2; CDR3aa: CASSAPGTTNEQFF
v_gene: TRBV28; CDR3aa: CASSSISSGSLYEQFF
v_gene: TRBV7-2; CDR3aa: CASSLDGTYNEQFF
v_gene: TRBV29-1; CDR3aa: CSVGWGTSGPDTQYF
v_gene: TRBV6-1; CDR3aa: CASSEALRQGQYF
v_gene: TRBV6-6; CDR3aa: CASSRIPSGRFLEQYF
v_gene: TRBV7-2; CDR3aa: CASSFDRQYGYTF
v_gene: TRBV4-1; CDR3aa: CASRNHGQGAAEAFF
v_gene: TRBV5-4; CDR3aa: CASTTFPGQFETQYF
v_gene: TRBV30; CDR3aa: CACGGGVNTGELFF
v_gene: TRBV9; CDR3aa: CASSVGLGVNEQFF
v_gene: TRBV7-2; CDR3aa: CASSRTGGSGNTIYF
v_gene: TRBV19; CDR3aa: CASTQHWDSKGNYGYTF
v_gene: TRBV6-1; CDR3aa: CASSDISYNEQFF
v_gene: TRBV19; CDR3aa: CASSTSPAEQFF
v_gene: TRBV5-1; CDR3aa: CASSLGLEGPNEKLFF
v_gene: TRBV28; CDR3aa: CATHGSGNYEQYF
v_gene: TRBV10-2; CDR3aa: CATGESSYNEQFF
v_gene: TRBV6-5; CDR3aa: CASSTLNGETEAFF
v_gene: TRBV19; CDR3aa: CASSIGPGNYGYTF
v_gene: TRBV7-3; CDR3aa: CASSPYRASEAFF
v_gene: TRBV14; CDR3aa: CASSQESGGGYTQYF
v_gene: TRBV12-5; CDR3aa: CASGLTGDYYGYTF
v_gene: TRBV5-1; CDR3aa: CASSQDSQTQYF
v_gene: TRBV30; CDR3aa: CAWTRGAGSYNEQFF
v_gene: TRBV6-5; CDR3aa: CASSYSRAGGQETQYF
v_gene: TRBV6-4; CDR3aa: CASAPTGYTDTQYF
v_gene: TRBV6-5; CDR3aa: CASSPIPRDREGYTF
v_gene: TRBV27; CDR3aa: CASSKGGGGTYGYTF
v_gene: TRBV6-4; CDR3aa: CASSDSAGQGADGYTF
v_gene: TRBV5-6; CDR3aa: CASSRRASGNTIYF
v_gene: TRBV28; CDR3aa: CASSPTGFYGYTF
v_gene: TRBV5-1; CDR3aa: CASSLGLAREKLFF
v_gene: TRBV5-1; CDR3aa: CASSLGPWANQPQHF
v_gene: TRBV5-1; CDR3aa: CASSSPGQAETQYF
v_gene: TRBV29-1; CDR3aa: CSGGEGDLQFF
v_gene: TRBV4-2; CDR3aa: CASSPYAGVENTIYF
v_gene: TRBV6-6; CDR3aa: CASSTGQSNEKLFF
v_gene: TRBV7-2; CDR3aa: CASSSTQGDYEQYF
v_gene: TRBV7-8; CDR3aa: CASSPDRLATEAFF
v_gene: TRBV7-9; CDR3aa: CASSLGTGGVDEKLFF
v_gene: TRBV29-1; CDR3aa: CSVEGVGRPYEQYF
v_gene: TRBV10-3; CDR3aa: CAISVGGRGNYGYTF
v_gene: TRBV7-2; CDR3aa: CASSWDLRGTEAFF
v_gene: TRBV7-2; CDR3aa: CASSSGLTGELLF
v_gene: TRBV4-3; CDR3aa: CASSQGLRETNEQFF
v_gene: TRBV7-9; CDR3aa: CASSDIGTGNGEQYF
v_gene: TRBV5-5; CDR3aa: CASSLAKGAAYEQYF